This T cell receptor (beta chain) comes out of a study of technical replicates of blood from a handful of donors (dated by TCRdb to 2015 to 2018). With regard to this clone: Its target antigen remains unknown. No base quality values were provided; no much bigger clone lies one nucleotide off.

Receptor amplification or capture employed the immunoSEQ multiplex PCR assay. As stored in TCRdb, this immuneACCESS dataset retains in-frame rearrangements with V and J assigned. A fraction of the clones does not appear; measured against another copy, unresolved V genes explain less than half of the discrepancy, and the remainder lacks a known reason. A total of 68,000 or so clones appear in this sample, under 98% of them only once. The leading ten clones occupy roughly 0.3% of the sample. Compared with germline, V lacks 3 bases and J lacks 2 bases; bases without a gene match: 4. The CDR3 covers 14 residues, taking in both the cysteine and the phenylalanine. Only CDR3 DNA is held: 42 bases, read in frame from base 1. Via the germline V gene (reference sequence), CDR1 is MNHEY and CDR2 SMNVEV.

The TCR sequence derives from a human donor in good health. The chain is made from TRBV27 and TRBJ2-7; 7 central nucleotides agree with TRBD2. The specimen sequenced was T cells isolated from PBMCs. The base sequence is TGTGCCAGCAGTTTCTCTAGCGGCCCCTACGAGCAGTACTTC. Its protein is CASSFSSGPYEQYF.